Reported below is one T cell receptor (beta chain). This clone was observed once. No cognate antigen has been identified for it. No base qualities exist here, and no much larger clone lies one base off it. The data stem from a study of blood T cell repertoires in COVID-19 (TCRdb year 2020). A note on the overall study: Samples covering the acute and convalescent phases of COVID-19 were provided by collaborators in the United States, Italy and Spain. The material from the prospective study consisted of cDNA or gDNA derived from T cells, B-cell-depleted T cells, or PBMCs. Deeply sampled blood TCRbeta repertoires from subjects exposed to, actively infected with, or recovered from COVID-19 were included in the dataset. The repertoires were released in a freely available public database meant as a resource for research on the immune response to SARS-CoV-2. The samples were drawn from two sources: the first 160 participants of the ongoing ImmuneRACE study, and over 1,000 subjects contributed by 6 global collaborators. A de-identified subject ID, COVID-19 status, age in years and sex were almost always included in the sample metadata. HLA class I and class II types, where available, came from metadata supplied by the sample provider rather than from assay-based typing.

In the prospective study, participants were roughly 18 to 100 years old, resided in about two dozen geographic areas of the United States, and were enrolled through a virtual design. In the prospective study, participants were assigned to cohorts based on the clinical history participants reported in a screening survey and a study questionnaire. Recovered participants in ImmuneRACE Cohort 3 were defined as having two consecutive negative NP/OP PCR tests, clearance from a healthcare professional, or resolution of symptoms. In the prospective study, whole blood, serum and a nasopharyngeal or oropharyngeal swab were collected from each participant by mobile phlebotomists. Over a roughly 2-month period, participants in the prospective study had the option of providing additional blood draws and questionnaires. Prospective study blood samples were shipped either frozen or at room temperature before DNA extraction.

The immunoSEQ Assay, a bias-controlled multiplex PCR, was used to amplify TCRbeta CDR3 regions from genomic DNA. Concerning the study's data processing: Within the assay, amplification of reference gene primers was used to estimate how many nucleated cells each sample contained. Sequence reads were collapsed and filtered to measure the absolute abundance of every unique TCRbeta CDR3 rearrangement. For each sample, productive Simpson clonality was calculated by taking the square root of Simpson's diversity index across productive rearrangements. TCRdb provides this immuneACCESS table in a form limited to in-frame rearrangements. Some clones are lacking; in checked studies, under half of them reflect an unresolved V gene, and why the rest are absent is not known. V, J and clone size reflect that table, while D and trimming were determined from the DNA. This sample is represented by about 300,000 clones; 70% to 90% of them were singletons. In total, the top ten clones hold approximately 5% of the sample.

Sequences PRHDT (CDR1) and FYEKMQ (CDR2) are obtained from the germline V gene (reference sequence). Trimming takes 2 bases off V and 2 bases off J; junction bases not matched to a gene: 5. Including the terminal cysteine and phenylalanine, the CDR3 comprises 16 residues. Only CDR3 DNA is held: 48 bases, read in frame from base 1. What the work shows at the level of the full study, not this receptor alone: How much clinical and demographic metadata was included differed by source and by participant, and the metadata was provided uncurated.

The source of this sequence is a woman aged 25-40 years who had recovered from COVID-19. The material sequenced was PBMCs or T cells enriched from blood (not recorded which). This chain joins TRBV13 to TRBJ2-3; TRBD2 aligns with 9 central bases. The base sequence is TGTGCCAGCAGCTTACGGCTAGCGGGGAACACAGATACGCAGTATTTT. Its protein reads: CASSLRLAGNTDTQYF.